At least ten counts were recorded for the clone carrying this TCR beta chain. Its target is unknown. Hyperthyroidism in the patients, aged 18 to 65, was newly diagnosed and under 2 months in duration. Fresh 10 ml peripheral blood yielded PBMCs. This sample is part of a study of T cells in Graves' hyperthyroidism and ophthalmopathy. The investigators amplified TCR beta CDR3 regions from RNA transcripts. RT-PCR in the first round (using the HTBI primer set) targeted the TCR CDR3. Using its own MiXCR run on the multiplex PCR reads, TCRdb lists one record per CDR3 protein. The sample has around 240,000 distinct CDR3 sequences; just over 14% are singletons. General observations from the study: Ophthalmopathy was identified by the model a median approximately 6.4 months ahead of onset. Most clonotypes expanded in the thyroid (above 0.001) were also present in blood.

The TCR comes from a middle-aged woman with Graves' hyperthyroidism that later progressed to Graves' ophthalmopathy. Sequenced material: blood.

CDR3 coding DNA: TGCAGCGTTGAAGATTGGCGGGAGAGCTCCTACAATGAGCAGTTCTTC. It codes for CSVEDWRESSYNEQFF. V usage is TRBV29-1 and J usage is TRBJ2-1; 7 bases are a match to TRBD2. CDR3 size: 16 residues. Trimming took 0 bases from V and 0 from J; bases not matched to a gene: 5. From germline, CDR1 is SQVTM and CDR2 ANQGSEA.